Listed below are T cell receptor beta chains from one sample, sequenced in a study of Ad26.COV2.S vaccination and SARS-CoV-2 variants. TCRdb's copy holds only in-frame clones and misses some; the assay was immunoSEQ multiplex PCR. The sample has about 680,000 clones, 70% to 90% seen once. Sequencing used peripheral blood, obtained in a trial of Ad26.COV2.S vaccine versus placebo. The source is a person between 18 and 59 years old who received the Ad26.COV2.S COVID-19 vaccine or a placebo. Each CDR3 is given with its conserved first and last residue. The order of the fields is D gene, J gene, clone size, V gene, CDR3 protein, CDR3 DNA. A D gene is named only where the DNA matches it firmly. The listing skips clone size in some rows; elsewhere it reads once, few, many or a size class.

NA TRBJ1-4 NA TRBV4-3 CASSQEGRGSNEKLFF TGCGCCAGCAGCCAAGAGGGGAGGGGAAGTAATGAAAAACTGTTTTTT
TRBD1 TRBJ1-5 NA TRBV7-9 CASSSRDRGDQPQHF TGTGCCAGCAGCTCCCGGGACAGGGGTGATCAGCCCCAGCATTTT
TRBD2 TRBJ2-7 few TRBV7-2 CASGRGTHEQYF TGTGCCAGCGGGCGGGGGACCCACGAGCAGTACTTC
NA TRBJ2-7 few TRBV4-2 CASSLYWDASSYEQYF TGTGCCAGCAGCCTGTACTGGGACGCCAGCTCCTACGAGCAGTACTTC
TRBD2 TRBJ2-1 NA TRBV10-1 CASSSRGSGRINEQFF TGCGCCAGCAGTTCCCGGGGTAGCGGGAGGATCAATGAGCAGTTCTTC
NA TRBJ1-1 NA TRBV30 CAWSVQGSEAFF TGTGCCTGGAGTGTACAAGGGTCTGAAGCTTTCTTT
TRBD2 TRBJ2-1 NA TRBV18 CASSLAGGNNEQFF TGTGCCAGCTCCCTAGCGGGAGGGAACAATGAGCAGTTCTTC
TRBD2 TRBJ2-1 NA TRBV18 CASSQGLAGEKSMGEQFF TGTGCCAGCTCCCAGGGACTAGCGGGAGAAAAGAGTATGGGTGAGCAGTTCTTC
TRBD1 TRBJ2-1 NA TRBV2 CASSWTGFEQFF TGTGCCAGCAGCTGGACAGGGTTTGAGCAGTTCTTC
NA TRBJ2-7 NA TRBV6-1 CASSEAGLGSGYEQYF TGTGCCAGCAGTGAAGCGGGCCTAGGTAGCGGCTACGAGCAGTACTTC
NA TRBJ2-3 NA TRBV29-1 CSVANIGGGPRDTQYF TGCAGCGTTGCGAACATCGGGGGCGGGCCACGAGATACGCAGTATTTT
TRBD1 TRBJ2-5 NA TRBV30 CAWSGRTGGAFKTQYF TGTGCCTGGAGTGGAAGGACAGGGGGCGCTTTTAAGACCCAGTACTTC
NA TRBJ2-2 NA TRBV6-5 CASSRSTGELFF TGTGCCAGCAGTAGATCCACCGGGGAGCTGTTTTTT
TRBD1 TRBJ2-4 NA TRBV7-9 CASSPRRDSQSLAKNIQYF TGTGCCAGCAGCCCACGCCGGGACAGCCAATCTCTAGCCAAAAACATTCAGTACTTC
NA TRBJ1-5 once TRBV19 CASKGSGQPQHF TGTGCCAGCAAGGGCTCGGGGCAGCCCCAGCATTTT
NA TRBJ1-1 NA TRBV19 CASSSRAANTEAFF TGTGCCAGTAGTAGTAGGGCAGCAAACACTGAAGCTTTCTTT
TRBD2 TRBJ2-3 NA TRBV27 CASSSTPGLDPPRTQYF TGTGCCAGCAGTTCCACCCCGGGACTAGATCCCCCGAGGACGCAGTATTTT
TRBD2 TRBJ2-1 NA TRBV5-1 CASKGLAGASSYNEQFF TGCGCCAGCAAGGGACTAGCGGGAGCGAGCTCCTACAATGAGCAGTTCTTC
TRBD1 TRBJ2-5 NA TRBV7-7 CASSLTGQSQETQYF TGTGCCAGCAGCCTAACGGGACAGAGCCAAGAGACCCAGTACTTC
NA TRBJ2-5 NA TRBV5-5 CASSLQTGKETQYF TGTGCCAGCAGCTTGCAAACAGGGAAAGAGACCCAGTACTTC
NA TRBJ1-2 NA TRBV29-1 CSVGLNNGYTF TGCAGCGTTGGATTGAACAATGGCTACACCTTC
NA TRBJ1-5 NA TRBV25-1 CASSDSTKGGDQPQHF TGTGCCAGCAGTGACTCAACCAAGGGAGGTGATCAGCCCCAGCATTTT
NA TRBJ2-3 NA TRBV29-1 CSVPAGAQVDTQYF TGCAGCGTTCCCGCGGGGGCTCAGGTGGATACGCAGTATTTT
NA TRBJ2-5 NA TRBV7-2 CASSLGGGWETQYF TGTGCCAGCAGCTTAGGGGGGGGCTGGGAGACCCAGTACTTC
TRBD1 TRBJ1-3 few TRBV6-6 CASSRQGGTGNTIYF TGTGCCAGCAGTCGACAGGGAGGGACTGGAAACACCATATATTTT
NA TRBJ1-5 NA TRBV19 CASSLVGVLPGNQPQHF TGTGCCAGTAGTCTAGTCGGAGTCCTTCCGGGCAATCAGCCCCAGCATTTT
TRBD1 TRBJ1-5 NA TRBV30 CAWSFQGQLRGPQHF TGTGCCTGGAGTTTCCAGGGACAGCTCCGGGGGCCCCAGCATTTT
NA TRBJ2-7 NA TRBV10-3 CAIKEGPSGEQYF TGTGCCATCAAGGAGGGACCTTCTGGCGAGCAGTACTTC
NA TRBJ1-2 NA TRBV7-8 CASSQANYGYTF TGTGCCAGCAGCCAAGCTAACTATGGCTACACCTTC
NA TRBJ2-1 NA TRBV30 CAWSNRNEQFF TGTGCCTGGAGTAACAGGAATGAGCAGTTCTTC
NA TRBJ2-4 NA TRBV10-2 CASSESGLAKNIQYF TGCGCCAGCAGTGAGTCAGGGCTAGCCAAAAACATTCAGTACTTC
NA TRBJ2-7 NA TRBV21-1 CAPDQGLAGGIGEQYF TGTGCCCCAGATCAGGGACTAGCGGGAGGAATTGGCGAGCAGTACTTC